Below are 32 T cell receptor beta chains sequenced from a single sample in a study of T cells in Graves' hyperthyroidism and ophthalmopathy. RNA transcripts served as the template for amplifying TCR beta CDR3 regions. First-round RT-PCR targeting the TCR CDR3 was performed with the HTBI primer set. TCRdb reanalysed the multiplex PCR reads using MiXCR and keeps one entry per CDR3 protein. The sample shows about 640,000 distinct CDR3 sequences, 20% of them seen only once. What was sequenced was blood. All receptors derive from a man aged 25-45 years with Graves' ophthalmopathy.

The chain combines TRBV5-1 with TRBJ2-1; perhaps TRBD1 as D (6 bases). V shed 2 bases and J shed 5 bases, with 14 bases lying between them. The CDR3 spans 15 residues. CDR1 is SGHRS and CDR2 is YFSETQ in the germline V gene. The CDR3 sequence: CASSLQGRVDNEQFF. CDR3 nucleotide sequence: TGCGCCAGCAGCTTACAGGGAAGAGTTGACAATGAGCAGTTCTTC.

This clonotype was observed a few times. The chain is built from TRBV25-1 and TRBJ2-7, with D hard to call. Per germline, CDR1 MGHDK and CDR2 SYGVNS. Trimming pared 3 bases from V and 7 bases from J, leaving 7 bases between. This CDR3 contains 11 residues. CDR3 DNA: TGTGCCAGCAGTGATGACTGGGAGCAGTACTTC. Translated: CASSDDWEQYF.

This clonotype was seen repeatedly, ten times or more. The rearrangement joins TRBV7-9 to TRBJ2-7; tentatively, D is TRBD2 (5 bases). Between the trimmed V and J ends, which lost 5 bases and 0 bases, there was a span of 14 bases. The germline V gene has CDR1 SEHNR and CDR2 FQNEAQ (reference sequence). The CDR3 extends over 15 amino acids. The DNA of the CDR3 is TGTGCCAGCAGCCCCCGAGCGGAGAGCTCCTACGAGCAGTACTTC. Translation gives CASSPRAESSYEQYF. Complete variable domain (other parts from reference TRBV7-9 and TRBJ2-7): DTGVSQNPRHKITKRGQNVTFRCDPISEHNRLYWYRQTLGQGPEFLTYFQNEAQLEKSRLLSDRFSAERPKGSFSTLEIQRTEQGDSAMYLCASSPRAESSYEQYFGPGTRLTVT.

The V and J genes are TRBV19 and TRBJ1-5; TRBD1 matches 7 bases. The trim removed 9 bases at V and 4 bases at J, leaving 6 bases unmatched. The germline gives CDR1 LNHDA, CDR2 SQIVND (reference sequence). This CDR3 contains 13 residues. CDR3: CASHGTDNQPQHF. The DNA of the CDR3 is TGTGCCAGCCACGGGACAGATAATCAGCCCCAGCATTTT.

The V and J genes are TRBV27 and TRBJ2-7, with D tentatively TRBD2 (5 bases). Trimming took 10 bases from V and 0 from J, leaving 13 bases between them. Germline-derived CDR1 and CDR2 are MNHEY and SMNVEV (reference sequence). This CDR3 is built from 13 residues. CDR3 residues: CATQDSSSYEQYF. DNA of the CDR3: TGTGCCACCCAGGACTCCTCCTCCTACGAGCAGTACTTC.

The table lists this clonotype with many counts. This CDR3 is CASSLQGYGNTIYF. The CDR3 DNA reads as TGTGCCAGCAGTTTACAGGGGTACGGAAACACCATATATTTT. This sequence joins TRBV12-3 or TRBV12-4 and TRBJ1-3; D is perhaps TRBD1 (6 bases). V shed 2 bases and J shed 4 bases, with 9 bases lying between them. The CDR3 covers 14 residues.

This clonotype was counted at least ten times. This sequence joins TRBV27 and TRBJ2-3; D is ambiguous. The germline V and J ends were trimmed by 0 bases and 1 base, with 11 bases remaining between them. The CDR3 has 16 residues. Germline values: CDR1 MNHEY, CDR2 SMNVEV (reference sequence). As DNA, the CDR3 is TGTGCCAGCAGTTTATCGATCCACGCCCGCACAGATACGCAGTATTTT. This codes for CASSLSIHARTDTQYF.

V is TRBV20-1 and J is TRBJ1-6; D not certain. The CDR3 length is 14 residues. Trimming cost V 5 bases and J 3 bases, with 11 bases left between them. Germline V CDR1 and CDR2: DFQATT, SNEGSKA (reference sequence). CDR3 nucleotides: TGCAGTGCTGTCGACGGCTTCTATAATTCACCCCTCCACTTT. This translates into CSAVDGFYNSPLHF.

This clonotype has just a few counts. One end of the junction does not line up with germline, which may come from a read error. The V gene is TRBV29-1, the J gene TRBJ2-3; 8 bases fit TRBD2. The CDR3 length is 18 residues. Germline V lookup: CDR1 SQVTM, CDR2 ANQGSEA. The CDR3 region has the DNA TGCGGCGTTGAAGGGGGGCGCAACGGGAGGGCGCGCACAGATACGCAGTATTTT. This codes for CGVEGGRNGRARTDTQYF.

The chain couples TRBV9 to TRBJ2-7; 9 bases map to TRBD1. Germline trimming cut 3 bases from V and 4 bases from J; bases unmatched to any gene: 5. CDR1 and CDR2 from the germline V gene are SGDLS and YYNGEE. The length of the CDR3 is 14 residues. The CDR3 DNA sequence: TGTGCCAGCAGCGCACAGGGGGCTCATTACGAGCAGTACTTC. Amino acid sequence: CASSAQGAHYEQYF.

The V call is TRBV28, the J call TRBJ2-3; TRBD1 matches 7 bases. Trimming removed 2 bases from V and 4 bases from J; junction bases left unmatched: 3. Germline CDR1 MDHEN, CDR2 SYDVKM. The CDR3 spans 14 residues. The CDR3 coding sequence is TGTGCCAGCAGTTTACCGACAGGGCCAGATACGCAGTATTTT. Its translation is CASSLPTGPDTQYF.

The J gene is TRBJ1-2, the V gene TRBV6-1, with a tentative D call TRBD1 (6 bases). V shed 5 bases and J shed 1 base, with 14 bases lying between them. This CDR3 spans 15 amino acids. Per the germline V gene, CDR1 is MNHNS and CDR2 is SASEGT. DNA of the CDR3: TGTGCCAGCAGTCCGACGGACAGATTTAACTATGGCTACACCTTC. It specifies CASSPTDRFNYGYTF.

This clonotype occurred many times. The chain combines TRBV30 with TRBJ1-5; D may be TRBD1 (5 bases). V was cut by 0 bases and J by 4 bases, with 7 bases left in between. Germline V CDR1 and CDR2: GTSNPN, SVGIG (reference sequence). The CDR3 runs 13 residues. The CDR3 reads CAWSVEGNQPQHF. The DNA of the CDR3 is TGTGCCTGGAGTGTTGAGGGGAATCAGCCCCAGCATTTT.

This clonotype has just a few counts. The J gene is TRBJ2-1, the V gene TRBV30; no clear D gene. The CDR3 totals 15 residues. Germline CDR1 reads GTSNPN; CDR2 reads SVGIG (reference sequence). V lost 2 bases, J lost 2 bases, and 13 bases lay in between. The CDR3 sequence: CAWSLGQEPYNEQFF. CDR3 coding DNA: TGTGCCTGGAGTCTTGGTCAGGAGCCCTACAATGAGCAGTTCTTC.

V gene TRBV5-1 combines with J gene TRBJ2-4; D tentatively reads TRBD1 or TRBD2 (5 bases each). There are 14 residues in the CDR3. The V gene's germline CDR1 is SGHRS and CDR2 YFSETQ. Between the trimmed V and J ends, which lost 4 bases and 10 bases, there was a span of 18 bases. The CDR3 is CASSRVGEIGIQYF. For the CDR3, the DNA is TGCGCCAGCAGCAGGGTGGGGGAGATTGGAATTCAGTACTTC. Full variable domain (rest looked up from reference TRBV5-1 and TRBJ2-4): KAGVTQTPRYLIKTRGQQVTLSCSPISGHRSVSWYQQTPGQGLQFLFEYFSETQRNKGNFPGRFSGRQFSNSRSEMNVSTLELGDSALYLCASSRVGEIGIQYFGAGTRLSVL.

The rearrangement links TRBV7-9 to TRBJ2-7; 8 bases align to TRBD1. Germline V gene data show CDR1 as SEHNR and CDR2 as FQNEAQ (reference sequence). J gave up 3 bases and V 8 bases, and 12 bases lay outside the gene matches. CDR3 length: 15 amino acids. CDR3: CASLGQGGTSYEQYF. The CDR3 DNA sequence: TGTGCCAGCCTTGGACAGGGTGGAACCAGCTACGAGCAGTACTTC.

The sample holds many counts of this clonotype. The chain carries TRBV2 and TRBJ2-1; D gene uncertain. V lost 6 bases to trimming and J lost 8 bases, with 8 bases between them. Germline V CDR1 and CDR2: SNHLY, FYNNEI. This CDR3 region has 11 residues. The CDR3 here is CASRTLDEQFF. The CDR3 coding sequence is TGTGCCAGCAGGACCCTTGATGAGCAGTTCTTC.

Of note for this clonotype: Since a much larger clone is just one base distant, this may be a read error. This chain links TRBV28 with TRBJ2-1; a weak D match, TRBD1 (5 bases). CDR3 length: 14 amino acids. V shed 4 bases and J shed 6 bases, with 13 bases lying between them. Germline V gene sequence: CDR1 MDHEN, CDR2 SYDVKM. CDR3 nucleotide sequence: TGTGCCAGCAGTTCACCGACAGATTTCAATGAGCAGTTCTTC. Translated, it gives CASSSPTDFNEQFF.

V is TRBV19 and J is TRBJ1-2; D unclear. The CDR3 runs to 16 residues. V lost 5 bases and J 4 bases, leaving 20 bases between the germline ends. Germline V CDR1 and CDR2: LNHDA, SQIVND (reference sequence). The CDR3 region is CASSSRSSLDRYGYTF. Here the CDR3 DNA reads TGTGCCAGTAGTTCTCGATCTTCGTTGGATCGCTATGGCTACACCTTC. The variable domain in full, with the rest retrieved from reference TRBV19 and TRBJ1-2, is DGGITQSPKYLFRKEGQNVTLSCEQNLNHDAMYWYRQDPGQGLRLIYYSQIVNDFQKGDIAEGYSVSREKKESFPLTVTSAQKNPTAFYLCASSSRSSLDRYGYTFGSGTRLTVV.

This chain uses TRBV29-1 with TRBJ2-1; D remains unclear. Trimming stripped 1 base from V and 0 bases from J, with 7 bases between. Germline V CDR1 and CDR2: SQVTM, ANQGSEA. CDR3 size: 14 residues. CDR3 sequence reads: CSVEGISSYNEQFF. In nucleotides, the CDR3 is TGCAGCGTTGAAGGAATAAGCTCCTACAATGAGCAGTTCTTC.

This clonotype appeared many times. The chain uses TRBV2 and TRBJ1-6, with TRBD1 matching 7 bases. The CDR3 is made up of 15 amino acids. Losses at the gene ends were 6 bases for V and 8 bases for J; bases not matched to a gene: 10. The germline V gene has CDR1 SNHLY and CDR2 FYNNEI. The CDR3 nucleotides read TGTGCCAGCAGAGGTAGACAGGGTCAAGATTCACCCCTCCACTTT. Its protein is CASRGRQGQDSPLHF.

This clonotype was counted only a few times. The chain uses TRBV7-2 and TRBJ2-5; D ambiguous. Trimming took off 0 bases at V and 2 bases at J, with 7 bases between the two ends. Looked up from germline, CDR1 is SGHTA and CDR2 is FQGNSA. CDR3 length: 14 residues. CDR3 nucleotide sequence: TGTGCCAGCAGCTTAGCTGTGTCTCAAGAGACCCAGTACTTC. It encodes CASSLAVSQETQYF.

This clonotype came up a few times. The CDR3 nucleotides are TGTGCCAGCAGTTGGGGACTGGATAAGACCCAGTACTTC. Its protein product is CASSWGLDKTQYF. The gene calls are TRBV2 and TRBJ2-5; weak D call: TRBD2 (6 bases). Germline lookup yields CDR1 SNHLY and CDR2 FYNNEI. This CDR3 contains 13 residues. Trimming took off 5 bases at V and 6 bases at J, with 13 bases between the two ends.

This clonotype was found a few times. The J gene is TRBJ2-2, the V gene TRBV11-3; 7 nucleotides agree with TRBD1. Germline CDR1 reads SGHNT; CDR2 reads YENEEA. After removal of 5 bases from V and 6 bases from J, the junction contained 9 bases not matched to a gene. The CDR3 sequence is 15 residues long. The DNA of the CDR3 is TGTGCCAGCAGCCCCAACAGGGGAAGGTCCGGGGAGCTGTTTTTT. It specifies CASSPNRGRSGELFF.

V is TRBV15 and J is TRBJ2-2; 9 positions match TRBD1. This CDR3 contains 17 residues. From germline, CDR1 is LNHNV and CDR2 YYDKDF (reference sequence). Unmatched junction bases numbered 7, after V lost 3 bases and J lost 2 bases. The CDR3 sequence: CATSRVPGQGNTGELFF. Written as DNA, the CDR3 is TGTGCCACCAGCAGGGTTCCGGGACAGGGTAACACCGGGGAGCTGTTTTTT.

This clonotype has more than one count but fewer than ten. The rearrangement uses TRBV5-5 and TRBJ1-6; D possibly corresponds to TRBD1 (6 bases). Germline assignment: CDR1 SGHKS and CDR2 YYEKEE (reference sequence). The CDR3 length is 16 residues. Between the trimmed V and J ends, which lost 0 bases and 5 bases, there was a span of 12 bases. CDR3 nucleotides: TGTGCCAGCAGCTTGGGAGGGACATTGAATAATTCACCCCTCCACTTT. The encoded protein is CASSLGGTLNNSPLHF.

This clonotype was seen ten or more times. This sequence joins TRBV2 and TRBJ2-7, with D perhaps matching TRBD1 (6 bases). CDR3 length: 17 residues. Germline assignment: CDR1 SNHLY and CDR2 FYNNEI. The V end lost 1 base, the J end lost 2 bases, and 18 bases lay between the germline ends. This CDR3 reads CASSEVAGDIKAYEQYF. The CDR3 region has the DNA TGTGCCAGCAGTGAAGTGGCAGGGGACATTAAGGCCTACGAGCAGTACTTC. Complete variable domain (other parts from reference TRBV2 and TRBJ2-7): EPEVTQTPSHQVTQMGQEVILRCVPISNHLYFYWYRQILGQKVEFLVSFYNNEISEKSEIFDDQFSVERPDGSNFTLKIRSTKLEDSAMYFCASSEVAGDIKAYEQYFGPGTRLTVT.

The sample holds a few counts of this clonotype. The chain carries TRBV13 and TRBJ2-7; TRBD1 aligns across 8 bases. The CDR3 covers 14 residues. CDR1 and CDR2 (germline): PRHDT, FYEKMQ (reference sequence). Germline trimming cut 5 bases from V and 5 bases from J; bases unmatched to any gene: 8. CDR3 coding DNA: TGTGCCAGCAGCGCTCAGGGGGCTGTAAACGAGCAGTACTTC. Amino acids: CASSAQGAVNEQYF.

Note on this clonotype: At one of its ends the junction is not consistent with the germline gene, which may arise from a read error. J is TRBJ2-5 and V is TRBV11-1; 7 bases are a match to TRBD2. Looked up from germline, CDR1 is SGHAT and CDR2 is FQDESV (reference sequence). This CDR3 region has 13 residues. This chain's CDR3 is CTSSFPGGETQYF. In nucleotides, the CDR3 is TGTACCAGCAGCTTCCCGGGGGGAGAGACCCAGTACTTC.

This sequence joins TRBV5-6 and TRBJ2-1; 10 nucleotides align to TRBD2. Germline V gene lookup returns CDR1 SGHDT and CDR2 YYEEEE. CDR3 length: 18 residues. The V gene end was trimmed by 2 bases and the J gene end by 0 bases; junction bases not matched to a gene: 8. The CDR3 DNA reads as TGTGCCAGCAGCTTATTACTACTAGCGGGGAGCTCCTACAATGAGCAGTTCTTC. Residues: CASSLLLLAGSSYNEQFF.

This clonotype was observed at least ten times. The CDR3: CASSLMGRDRNTDTQYF. The CDR3 bases are TGCGCCAGCAGCTTGATGGGGAGGGATCGGAACACAGATACGCAGTATTTT. This rearrangement joins TRBV5-1 to TRBJ2-3; 7 bases align to TRBD2. V lost 1 base, J lost 2 bases, and 10 bases stayed unmatched. In germline, CDR1 is SGHRS, CDR2 YFSETQ. This CDR3 spans 17 amino acids.

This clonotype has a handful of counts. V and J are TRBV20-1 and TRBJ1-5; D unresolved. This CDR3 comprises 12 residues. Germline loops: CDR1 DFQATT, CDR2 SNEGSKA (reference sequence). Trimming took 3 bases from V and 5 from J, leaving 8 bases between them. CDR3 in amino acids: CSASKSHQPQHF. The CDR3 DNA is TGCAGTGCTAGTAAAAGTCATCAGCCCCAGCATTTT.